The rows below give T cell receptor beta chains drawn from one sample of a study of radiotherapy plus CTLA-4 blockade in lung cancer. Sequenced by immunoSEQ multiplex PCR; TCRdb stores in-frame clones only, minus some. The sample holds roughly 120,000 clones, approximately 77% seen once. Material: peripheral blood, obtained from a patient treated with radiotherapy plus ipilimumab. These receptors originate from a human donor with non-small cell lung cancer that progressed on radiotherapy plus ipilimumab. Some clones in this sample may be carry-over from other donors' samples. Each CDR3 is given with its conserved first and last residue. Each record gives: D gene, clone size, V gene, J gene, CDR3 protein, CDR3 DNA. A D gene is named only where the DNA matches it firmly. Size values are once, few and many counts, or a class for expanded clones, and some rows have none.

NA	few	TRBV10-3	TRBJ1-2	CATVTVGSRHGYTF	TGTGCCACAGTGACCGTAGGCTCGAGGCATGGCTACACCTTC
NA	NA	TRBV6-5	TRBJ1-6	CASSLGPNSPLHF	TGTGCCAGCAGTTTAGGGCCAAATTCACCCCTCCACTTT
NA	few	TRBV6-5	TRBJ1-3	CASSSIGGGTIYF	TGTGCCAGCAGTTCCATTGGTGGAGGCACCATATATTTT
TRBD1	NA	TRBV19	TRBJ2-5	CASRKQGAGETQYF	TGTGCCAGTAGGAAACAGGGGGCCGGGGAGACCCAGTACTTC
NA	NA	TRBV7-8	TRBJ1-3	CASSLRSSGNTIYF	TGTGCCAGCAGCTTAAGGAGCTCTGGAAACACCATATATTTT
TRBD1	NA	TRBV13	TRBJ2-7	CASRGPGQALF	TGTGCCAGCAGGGGACCGGGACAGGCACTCTTC
TRBD1	NA	TRBV4-3	TRBJ1-4	CASSQERDRVELFEKLFF	TGCGCCAGCAGCCAAGAAAGGGACAGGGTTGAATTATTCGAAAAACTGTTTTTT
TRBD1	NA	TRBV6-5	TRBJ2-2	CASTWTGGTGELFF	TGTGCCAGCACTTGGACAGGGGGGACCGGGGAGCTGTTTTTT
TRBD2	NA	TRBV4-2	TRBJ2-3	CASSPRGSGGAPDTQYF	TGTGCCAGCAGCCCGCGGGGAAGCGGGGGGGCCCCAGATACGCAGTATTTT
TRBD1	NA	TRBV7-2	TRBJ1-5	CASSSQGVNQPQHF	TGTGCCAGCAGCTCTCAGGGGGTCAATCAGCCCCAGCATTTT
NA	NA	TRBV7-3	TRBJ1-1	CASSQGSKTEAFF	TGTGCCAGCAGCCAAGGGTCCAAAACTGAAGCTTTCTTT
NA	NA	TRBV19	TRBJ1-4	CASSNSIGHAEKLFF	TGTGCCAGTAGTAACAGCATAGGACACGCTGAAAAACTGTTTTTT
NA	once	TRBV5-1	TRBJ1-1	CASRAETGSKAFF	TGCGCCAGCAGGGCCGAGACAGGATCGAAAGCTTTCTTT
TRBD1	once	TRBV5-1	TRBJ1-1	CASSPGGTVLNTEAFF	TGCGCCAGCAGCCCCGGGGGGACAGTCTTGAACACTGAAGCTTTCTTT
TRBD2	NA	TRBV5-1	TRBJ2-3	CASIASGGLTDTQYF	TGCGCCAGCATAGCTAGCGGGGGCTTGACAGATACGCAGTATTTT
NA	NA	TRBV6-5	TRBJ1-1	CASNLGTEAFF	TGTGCCAGCAACCTGGGGACTGAAGCTTTCTTT
NA	NA	TRBV10-3	TRBJ2-3	CAIKRDGDTQYF	TGTGCCATCAAGAGGGACGGAGATACGCAGTATTTT
NA	NA	TRBV19	TRBJ2-2	CASSIFGYTGELFF	TGTGCCAGTAGTATCTTCGGATACACCGGGGAGCTGTTTTTT
TRBD2	once	TRBV30	TRBJ2-3	CAWSGASGGDTQYF	TGTGCCTGGAGTGGGGCTAGCGGGGGAGATACGCAGTATTTT
TRBD1	once	TRBV27	TRBJ2-1	CASSLGQGTHEQFF	TGTGCCAGCAGTTTGGGACAGGGTACGCATGAGCAGTTCTTC
NA	NA	TRBV7-9	TRBJ1-6	CASSEDGGEWSPLHF	TGTGCCAGCAGCGAGGACGGAGGGGAGTGGTCACCCCTCCACTTT
NA	NA	TRBV10-3	TRBJ2-3	CAISYGGAPSTDTQYF	TGTGCCATCAGTTATGGGGGAGCCCCTAGCACAGATACGCAGTATTTT
NA	NA	TRBV28	TRBJ1-4	CASSLRTAVAKLFF	TGTGCCAGCAGTTTGAGGACCGCTGTCGCGAAACTGTTTTTT
NA	NA	TRBV6-1	TRBJ1-1	CASSVSVNTEAFF	TGTGCCAGCAGTGTTTCAGTCAACACTGAAGCTTTCTTT
TRBD2	NA	TRBV2	TRBJ2-7	CASSWTSGGSSYEQYF	TGTGCCAGCAGTTGGACTAGCGGGGGGTCTTCCTACGAGCAGTACTTC
NA	few	TRBV4-2	TRBJ1-5	CASSHDGQPQHF	TGTGCCAGCAGCCATGATGGTCAGCCCCAGCATTTT
TRBD1	few	TRBV4-1	TRBJ1-2	CASSPDRLPNYGYTF	TGCGCCAGCAGCCCGGACAGGCTTCCTAACTATGGCTACACCTTC
TRBD1	NA	TRBV5-1	TRBJ1-5	CASSFQGGDNQPQHF	TGCGCCAGCAGCTTCCAGGGGGGGGACAATCAGCCCCAGCATTTT
NA	NA	TRBV11-3	TRBJ2-7	CASSLGQSSYEQYF	TGTGCCAGCAGCCTAGGACAGAGCTCCTACGAGCAGTACTTC
NA	NA	TRBV10-2	TRBJ2-3	CASSEFPTDTQYF	TGCGCCAGCAGTGAGTTCCCCACAGATACGCAGTATTTT
NA	few	TRBV7-2	TRBJ1-5	CASSVMGQRDQPQHF	TGTGCCAGCAGCGTGATGGGTCAGCGCGATCAGCCCCAGCATTTT
NA	NA	TRBV2	TRBJ1-1	CASSERANMVLMGTEAFF	TGTGCCAGCAGTGAGAGGGCCAACATGGTTTTAATGGGCACTGAAGCTTTCTTT
NA	NA	TRBV11-2	TRBJ2-1	CASSLAGSKEFF	TGTGCCAGCAGCTTAGCCGGGAGCAAGGAGTTCTTC
TRBD1	NA	TRBV6-5	TRBJ2-7	CASKWDRVHEQYF	TGTGCCAGCAAGTGGGACAGGGTTCACGAGCAGTACTTC
TRBD1	NA	TRBV29-1	TRBJ2-7	CSVVVDRSSYEQYF	TGCAGCGTTGTGGTGGACAGGAGCTCCTACGAGCAGTACTTC
TRBD1	NA	TRBV18	TRBJ1-6	CASSPGGQGGSPLHF	TGTGCCAGCTCACCTGGAGGACAGGGGGGATCACCCCTCCACTTT
TRBD1	few	TRBV6-1	TRBJ1-3	CASRETGGGNTIYF	TGTGCCAGCAGGGAAACAGGGGGCGGAAACACCATATATTTT
NA	NA	TRBV4-3	TRBJ2-2	CASSQDGPGELFF	TGCGCCAGCAGCCAAGATGGACCCGGGGAGCTGTTTTTT
NA	NA	TRBV6-1	TRBJ2-7	CASSADHGEQYF	TGTGCCAGCAGTGCCGACCACGGCGAGCAGTACTTC
NA	NA	TRBV6-1	TRBJ2-4	CASSEGIAAKNIQYF	TGTGCCAGCAGTGAGGGGATAGCGGCCAAAAACATTCAGTACTTC
TRBD1	NA	TRBV29-1	TRBJ1-1	CSAGTGGGGRRAFF	TGCAGCGCTGGGACAGGGGGAGGCGGACGGCGAGCTTTCTTT
NA	NA	TRBV5-1	TRBJ2-7	CASSLAGQGHHEQYF	TGCGCCAGCAGCTTGGCCGGCCAGGGCCATCACGAGCAGTACTTC
TRBD2	NA	TRBV5-4	TRBJ2-1	CASSRLAGGSYNEQFF	TGTGCCAGCAGCCGACTAGCGGGGGGCTCCTACAATGAGCAGTTCTTC
TRBD1	few	TRBV2	TRBJ2-1	CASMADRDNEQFF	TGTGCCAGCATGGCGGACAGGGACAATGAGCAGTTCTTC
TRBD2	few	TRBV11-3	TRBJ2-3	CASSLIVGGVAGADTQYF	TGTGCCAGCAGCTTAATCGTTGGTGGGGTAGCGGGGGCGGATACGCAGTATTTT
NA	NA	TRBV27	TRBJ2-3	CASSLGTDTQYF	TGTGCCAGCAGTTTAGGCACAGATACGCAGTATTTT
NA	NA	TRBV7-2	TRBJ1-2	CASGVANYGYTF	TGTGCCAGCGGAGTGGCAAACTATGGCTACACCTTC
NA	NA	TRBV4-3	TRBJ1-4	CASSRAESLKLFF	TGCGCCAGCAGCCGGGCAGAAAGCTTAAAACTGTTTTTT
NA	NA	TRBV4-1	TRBJ1-6	CASSQEFTQTGSPLHF	TGCGCCAGCAGCCAAGAGTTTACCCAGACGGGATCACCCCTCCACTTT
NA	NA	TRBV2	TRBJ1-2	CASSPGGSLGAGYTF	TGTGCCAGCTCCCCGGGGGGGTCCCTCGGGGCTGGCTACACCTTC
TRBD1	NA	TRBV19	TRBJ2-5	CASKKGQGAQETQYF	TGTGCCAGTAAGAAAGGACAGGGGGCCCAAGAGACCCAGTACTTC
NA	NA	TRBV9	TRBJ2-2	CASSPWAGGAGELFF	TGTGCCAGCTCCCCCTGGGCAGGGGGGGCCGGGGAGCTGTTTTTT
NA	NA	TRBV9	TRBJ1-1	CASSATTSRSEAFF	TGTGCCAGCAGCGCTACTACTTCTCGGTCTGAAGCTTTCTTT